This TCR beta chain was identified during a study of blood T cell repertoires in COVID-19. Background on the study: The study drew acute and convalescent COVID-19 samples from the United States, Italy and Spain.

V shed 5 bases, J shed 5 bases, and the junction held 7 bases outside the gene matches. This CDR3 contains 15 residues. Germline CDR1 is SGHRS and CDR2 is YFSETQ. Original analysis: Amplified reference gene primers provided the basis for estimating nucleated cell counts. Data came from immunoSEQ multiplex PCR; TCRdb stores just in-frame clones and leaves some out. V, J and clone size derive from that table, while D and trimming were established from the DNA sequence. The sample carries some 270,000 clones, about 89% recorded once. Material: peripheral blood. This TCR came from a man aged 25-40 years with acute or convalescent COVID-19. V gene TRBV5-1 combines with J gene TRBJ2-1; TRBD2 matches at 10 bases. In DNA form, the CDR3 reads TGCGCCAGCAGGGAATGGACTAGCGGCCACAATGAGCAGTTCTTC. Translating gives CASREWTSGHNEQFF.